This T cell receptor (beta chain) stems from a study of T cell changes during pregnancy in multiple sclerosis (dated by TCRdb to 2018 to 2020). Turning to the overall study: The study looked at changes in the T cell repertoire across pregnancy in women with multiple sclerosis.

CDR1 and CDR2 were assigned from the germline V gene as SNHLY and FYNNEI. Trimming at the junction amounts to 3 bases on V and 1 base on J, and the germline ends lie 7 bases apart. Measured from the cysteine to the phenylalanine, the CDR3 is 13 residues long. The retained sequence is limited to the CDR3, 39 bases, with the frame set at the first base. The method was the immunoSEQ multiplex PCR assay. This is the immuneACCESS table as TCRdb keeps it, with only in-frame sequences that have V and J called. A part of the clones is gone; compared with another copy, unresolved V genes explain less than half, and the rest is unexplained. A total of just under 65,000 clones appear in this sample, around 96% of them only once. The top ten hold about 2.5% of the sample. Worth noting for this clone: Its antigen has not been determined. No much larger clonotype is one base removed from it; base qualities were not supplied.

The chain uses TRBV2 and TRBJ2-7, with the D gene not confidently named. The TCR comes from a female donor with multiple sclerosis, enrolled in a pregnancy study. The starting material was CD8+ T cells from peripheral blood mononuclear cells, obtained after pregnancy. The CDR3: CASSDNGSYEQYF. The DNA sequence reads TGTGCCAGCAGTGATAACGGGTCCTACGAGCAGTACTTC.